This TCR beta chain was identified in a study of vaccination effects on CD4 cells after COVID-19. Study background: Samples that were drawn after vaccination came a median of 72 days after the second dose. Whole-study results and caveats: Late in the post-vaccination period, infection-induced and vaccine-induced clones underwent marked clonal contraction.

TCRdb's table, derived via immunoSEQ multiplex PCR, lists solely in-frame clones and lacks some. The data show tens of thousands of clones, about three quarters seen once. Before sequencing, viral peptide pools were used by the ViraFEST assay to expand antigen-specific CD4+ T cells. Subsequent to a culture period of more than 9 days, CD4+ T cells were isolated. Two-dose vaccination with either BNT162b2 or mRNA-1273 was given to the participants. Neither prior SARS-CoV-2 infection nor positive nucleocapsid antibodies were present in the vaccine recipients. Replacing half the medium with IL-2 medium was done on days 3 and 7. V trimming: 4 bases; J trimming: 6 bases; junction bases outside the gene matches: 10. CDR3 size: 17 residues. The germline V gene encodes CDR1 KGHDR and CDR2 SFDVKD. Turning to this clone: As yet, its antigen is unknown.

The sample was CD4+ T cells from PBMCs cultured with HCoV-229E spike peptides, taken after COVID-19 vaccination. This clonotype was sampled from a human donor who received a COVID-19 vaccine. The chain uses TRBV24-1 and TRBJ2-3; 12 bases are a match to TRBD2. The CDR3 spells CATSELRTSGATDTQYF. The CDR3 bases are TGTGCCACCAGTGAATTAAGGACTAGCGGGGCTACGGATACGCAGTATTTT.